Listed below are T cell receptor beta chains from one sample, sequenced in a study of blood T cells in healthy people across ages. TCRdb reprocessed the 5' RACE reads via MiXCR and lists one record per CDR3 protein. The sample contains 1 million or so distinct CDR3 sequences, roughly 45% of which appear only once. The specimen sequenced was blood. The receptor source for this set is an older woman in good health. Each CDR3 is given with its conserved first and last residue. D genes are given only for firm matches. The size field is filled for only some rows; it gives once, few, many or a size class.

clone size,V gene,J gene,D gene,CDR3 protein,CDR3 DNA
few,TRBV27,TRBJ2-7,NA,CASSRHTGTSEQYF,TGTGCCAGCAGCCGCCACACAGGGACCTCCGAGCAGTACTTC
NA,TRBV6-2/TRBV6-3,TRBJ2-7,TRBD2,CASRGLYYEQYF,TGTGCCAGCAGGGGACTATACTACGAGCAGTACTTC
NA,TRBV7-2,TRBJ2-1,TRBD1,CASSLVGGAGGNEQFF,TGTGCCAGCAGCTTAGTGGGTGGCGCAGGGGGCAATGAGCAGTTCTTC
NA,TRBV3-1,TRBJ2-4,NA,CASSPTDTLAKNIQYF,TGTGCCAGCAGCCCAACGGACACCCTAGCCAAAAACATTCAGTACTTC
NA,TRBV3-1,TRBJ1-5,NA,CASSPTRGVGANQPQHF,TGTGCCAGCAGCCCAACACGAGGGGTAGGGGCTAATCAGCCCCAGCATTTT
NA,TRBV11-2,TRBJ2-1,NA,CASSLETSSREQFF,TGTGCCAGCAGCTTAGAGACGTCGTCAAGGGAGCAGTTCTTC
NA,TRBV19,TRBJ1-5,NA,CATRTANQPQHF,TGTGCCACCCGGACGGCTAATCAGCCCCAGCATTTT
many,TRBV12-3/TRBV12-4,TRBJ1-2,NA,CASSFDGNYGYTF,TGTGCCAGCAGTTTTGACGGCAACTATGGCTACACCTTC
NA,TRBV6-4,TRBJ2-5,NA,CASSEPNVVRKETQYF,TGTGCCAGCAGTGAGCCCAATGTCGTCAGGAAAGAGACCCAGTACTTC
few,TRBV20-1,TRBJ2-4,TRBD2,CSARDSRLAGGGKNIQYF,TGCAGTGCTAGAGATTCGAGACTAGCGGGAGGAGGCAAAAACATTCAGTACTTC
NA,TRBV5-6,TRBJ2-1,NA,CASSSAGSYNEQFF,TGTGCCAGCAGCTCAGCGGGCTCCTACAATGAGCAGTTCTTC
NA,TRBV7-2,TRBJ2-1,TRBD2,CASRETQGLAERPYNEQFF,TGTGCCAGCAGGGAGACCCAGGGACTAGCGGAAAGACCCTACAATGAGCAGTTCTTC
few,TRBV4-1,TRBJ2-7,NA,CASSQGEFYEQYF,TGCGCCAGCAGCCAGGGCGAATTCTACGAGCAGTACTTC
NA,TRBV6-2/TRBV6-3,TRBJ2-5,TRBD2,CASSYGASGQETQYF,TGTGCCAGCAGTTACGGGGCTAGCGGCCAAGAGACCCAGTACTTC
NA,TRBV20-1,TRBJ1-2,NA,CSARDPNANYGYTF,TGCAGTGCTAGGGACCCGAATGCTAACTATGGCTACACCTTC
NA,TRBV2,TRBJ2-3,NA,CASFGRGKSRTDTQYF,TGTGCCAGCTTTGGGAGAGGGAAGTCTCGCACAGATACGCAGTATTTT
few,TRBV24-1,TRBJ2-3,NA,CATSDATRGTDTQYF,TGTGCCACCAGTGATGCCACTAGGGGAACAGATACGCAGTATTTT
NA,TRBV21-1,TRBJ2-3,NA,CASRYPRGLHITDTQYF,TGTGCCAGCAGATACCCCAGGGGGCTACATATCACAGATACGCAGTATTTT
NA,TRBV25-1,TRBJ1-4,NA,CASSEDGGKKLFF,TGTGCCAGCAGTGAAGATGGGGGTAAAAAACTGTTTTTT
few,TRBV20-1,TRBJ1-1,NA,CSASQTMNTEAFF,TGCAGTGCTAGTCAGACAATGAACACTGAAGCTTTCTTT
few,TRBV7-2,TRBJ2-1,NA,CASSLDGFGGKEQFF,TGTGCCAGCAGCTTAGACGGTTTTGGGGGTAAGGAGCAGTTCTTC
few,TRBV15,TRBJ2-5,NA,CATSRDSLGDVETQYF,TGTGCCACCAGCAGAGATTCTCTGGGAGACGTTGAGACCCAGTACTTC
few,TRBV27,TRBJ2-5,NA,CASKTGETQYF,TGTGCCAGCAAAACAGGGGAGACCCAGTACTTC
NA,TRBV11-1,TRBJ2-7,NA,CASSQVGRYGYEQYF,TGTGCCAGCAGCCAAGTGGGGCGGTACGGCTACGAGCAGTACTTC
NA,TRBV10-3,TRBJ2-2,TRBD1,CAISVDRENTGELFF,TGTGCCATCAGTGTGGACAGGGAGAACACCGGGGAGCTGTTTTTT
NA,TRBV28,TRBJ2-1,NA,CASSLSLGSANEQFF,TGTGCCAGCAGTTTATCGTTGGGTAGCGCCAATGAGCAGTTCTTC
few,TRBV5-1,TRBJ2-1,TRBD2,CASSQSGGNEQFF,TGCGCCAGCAGCCAGTCGGGGGGCAATGAGCAGTTCTTC
few,TRBV6-5,TRBJ2-1,TRBD2,CASSYRASGPYNEQFF,TGTGCCAGCAGTTACAGGGCTAGCGGACCCTACAATGAGCAGTTCTTC
few,TRBV7-2,TRBJ2-3,NA,CASSLIELSTDTQYF,TGTGCCAGCAGCTTAATTGAGCTAAGCACAGATACGCAGTATTTT
few,TRBV9,TRBJ2-1,NA,CASSVGPGSSYNEQFF,TGTGCCAGCAGCGTAGGTCCGGGTAGCTCCTACAATGAGCAGTTCTTC
few,TRBV24-1,TRBJ2-3,TRBD2,CATSEQAGGRTDTQYF,TGTGCCACCAGTGAGCAAGCGGGAGGCCGCACAGATACGCAGTATTTT
few,TRBV6-5,TRBJ1-2,NA,CASSYNPEGLGGYTF,TGTGCCAGCAGTTACAACCCAGAGGGGCTAGGCGGCTACACCTTC
few,TRBV28,TRBJ2-1,TRBD2,CASSLLSGQREQFF,TGTGCCAGCAGTTTACTTAGCGGGCAACGCGAGCAGTTCTTC
NA,TRBV28,TRBJ2-7,TRBD2,CASSLGGRSHEQYF,TGTGCCAGCAGTTTGGGCGGGAGGTCCCACGAGCAGTACTTC
NA,TRBV4-1,TRBJ2-3,TRBD2,CASSHPRLAGGPLDTQYF,TGCGCCAGCAGCCACCCCCGCCTAGCGGGTGGGCCTTTGGATACGCAGTATTTT
NA,TRBV2,TRBJ1-2,NA,CASSEGVPLYGYTF,TGTGCCAGCAGTGAAGGGGTCCCACTGTATGGCTACACCTTC
few,TRBV5-1,TRBJ2-7,TRBD2,CASRGVGGPRYEQYF,TGCGCCAGCAGAGGCGTGGGAGGGCCTCGGTACGAGCAGTACTTC
few,TRBV27,TRBJ1-1,TRBD1,CASSFRQGNTEAFF,TGTGCCAGCAGTTTCCGACAGGGGAACACTGAAGCTTTCTTT
NA,TRBV27,TRBJ1-4,NA,CASSQGWSNEKLFF,TGTGCCAGCAGTCAGGGGTGGTCTAATGAAAAACTGTTTTTT
NA,TRBV7-6,TRBJ2-1,NA,CASSFGQINNEQFF,TGTGCCAGCAGCTTCGGACAGATCAACAATGAGCAGTTCTTC
NA,TRBV23-1,TRBJ1-5,NA,CASSQSSRLRDSNQPQHF,TGCGCCAGCAGTCAATCATCACGGCTTAGGGATAGCAATCAGCCCCAGCATTTT
NA,TRBV18,TRBJ2-1,NA,CASSPFGLVEQFF,TGTGCCAGCTCACCATTCGGATTGGTTGAGCAGTTCTTC
NA,TRBV2,TRBJ2-5,TRBD2,CASRRTSTQETQYF,TGTGCCAGCAGGCGGACTAGCACTCAAGAGACCCAGTACTTC
NA,TRBV4-2,TRBJ2-7,NA,CASSQSGTTASYEQYF,TGTGCCAGCAGCCAATCCGGGACCACAGCTTCCTACGAGCAGTACTTC
NA,TRBV3-1,TRBJ2-2,TRBD2,CASSLPGTTGTGELFF,TGTGCCAGCAGCCTCCCAGGGACTACCGGGACCGGGGAGCTGTTTTTT
few,TRBV7-3,TRBJ2-5,NA,CASSLGGPGETQYF,TGTGCCAGCAGCTTGGGGGGGCCCGGTGAGACCCAGTACTTC
NA,TRBV5-6,TRBJ2-3,NA,CASSLVLAPSTDTQYF,TGTGCCAGCAGCTTGGTACTAGCCCCTAGCACAGATACGCAGTATTTT
many,TRBV20-1,TRBJ2-7,TRBD1,CSANDQGATGEQYF,TGCAGTGCTAATGATCAGGGGGCAACGGGGGAGCAGTACTTC
few,TRBV6-5,TRBJ2-6,NA,CATGGIFSGANVLTF,TGTGCCACCGGGGGCATATTCTCTGGGGCCAACGTCCTGACTTTC